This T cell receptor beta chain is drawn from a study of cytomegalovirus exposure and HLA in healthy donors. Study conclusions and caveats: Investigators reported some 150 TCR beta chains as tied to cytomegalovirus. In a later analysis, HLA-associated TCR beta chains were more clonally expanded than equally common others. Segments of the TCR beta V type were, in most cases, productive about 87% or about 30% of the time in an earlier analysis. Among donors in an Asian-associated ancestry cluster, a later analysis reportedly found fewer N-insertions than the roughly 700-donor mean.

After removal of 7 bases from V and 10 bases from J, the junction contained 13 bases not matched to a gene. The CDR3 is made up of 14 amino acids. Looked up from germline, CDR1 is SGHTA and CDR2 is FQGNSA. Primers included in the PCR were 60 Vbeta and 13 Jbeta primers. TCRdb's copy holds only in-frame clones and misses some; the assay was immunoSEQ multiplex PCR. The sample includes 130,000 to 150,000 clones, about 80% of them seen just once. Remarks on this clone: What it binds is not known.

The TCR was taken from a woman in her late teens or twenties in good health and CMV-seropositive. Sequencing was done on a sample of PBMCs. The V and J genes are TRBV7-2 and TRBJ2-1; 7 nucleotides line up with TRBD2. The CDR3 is CASIPPGAREEQFF. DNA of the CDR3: TGTGCCAGCATTCCCCCCGGGGCGCGGGAGGAGCAGTTCTTC.